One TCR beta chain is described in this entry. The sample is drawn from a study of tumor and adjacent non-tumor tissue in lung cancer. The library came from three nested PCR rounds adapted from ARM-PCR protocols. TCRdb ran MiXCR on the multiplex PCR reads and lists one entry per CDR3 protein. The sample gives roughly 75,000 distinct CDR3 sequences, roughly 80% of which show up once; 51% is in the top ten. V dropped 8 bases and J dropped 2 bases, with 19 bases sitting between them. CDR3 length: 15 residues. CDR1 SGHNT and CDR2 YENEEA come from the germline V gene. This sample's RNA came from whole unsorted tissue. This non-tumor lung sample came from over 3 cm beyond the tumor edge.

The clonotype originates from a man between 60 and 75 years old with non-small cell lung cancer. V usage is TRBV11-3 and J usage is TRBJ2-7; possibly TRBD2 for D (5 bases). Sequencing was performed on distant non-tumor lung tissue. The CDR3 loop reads CASGYRTGLTYEQYV. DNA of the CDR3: TGTGCCAGCGGTTATCGGACTGGATTAACCTACGAGCAGTACGTC.